This entry concerns a single TCR beta chain. Its antigen is unidentified. Germline loops: CDR1 LNHNV, CDR2 YYDKDF (reference sequence). This CDR3 comprises 13 residues. After removal of 8 bases from V and 7 bases from J, the junction contained 8 bases not matched to a gene. This record belongs to a study of immune heterogeneity within non-small cell lung tumors. Overall study: The tumor set comprised a handful of squamous cell carcinomas and approximately ten non-squamous carcinomas (plus 1 not otherwise specified).

Broader study findings: Local clonality of T cells correlated moderately yet significantly with local tumor mutational burden (R roughly 0.37). Each patient largely had their own distinct set of high-frequency T-cell receptor beta clonotypes. Tumor sites in a patient shared identical dominant CDR3 beta clonotypes and also carried site-unique high-frequency clones.

With 32 V and 13 J primers, multiplex PCR amplified the TCR beta CDR3. From the multiplex PCR reads, TCRdb called clonotypes with MiXCR, one entry per CDR3 protein. Of around 12,000 distinct CDR3 sequences listed, more than 25% are singletons. Bulk tumor genomic DNA, roughly 600 ng per sample, was used as template. During surgery, several far-apart biopsies were obtained from every primary tumor. The cohort was untreated, with newly diagnosed non-small cell lung cancer undergoing curative surgery. The receptor's source is a woman in her forties or fifties with non-small cell lung cancer. This sequence joins TRBV15 and TRBJ2-1; TRBD1 matches 7 bases. Material: lung tumor tissue. The CDR3 is CATGQASLNEQFF. CDR3 sequence (DNA): TGTGCCACCGGACAGGCAAGTTTGAATGAGCAGTTCTTC.